The next 21 T cell receptor beta chains were all read from a single sample in a study of CD8+ T cells in alopecia areata. Treatment specified: oral pan-JAK inhibitor, 5-10 mg twice daily. Investigators isolated RNA and reverse transcribed it into cDNA to act as the sequencing template. Method: immunoSEQ multiplex PCR; TCRdb's copy keeps in-frame clones and lacks some. The sample has some 160,000 clones; 50% to 70% are singletons. Sequenced here: CD4+ T cells sorted from blood, sampled at week 4, from a patient treated with tofacitinib. Receptor source: a human donor with alopecia areata.

V usage is TRBV29-1 and J usage is TRBJ1-2; 8 bases agree with TRBD1. The junction had 7 bases not matched to a gene; V was cut back by 3 bases and J by 4 bases. This CDR3 contains 14 residues. Germline V gene sequence: CDR1 SQVTM, CDR2 ANQGSEA. For the CDR3, the DNA is TGCAGCGTTGACGTCCAGGGGGCGGGCTATGGCTACACCTTC. Translating it yields CSVDVQGAGYGYTF.

The genes are TRBV4-1 and TRBJ1-2; D unclear. This CDR3 has 14 amino acids. V was shortened by 1 base and J by 4 bases, with 10 bases between the two germline ends. The germline V gene encodes CDR1 MGHRA and CDR2 YSYEKL. For the CDR3, the DNA is TGCGCCAGCAGCCAAGGACACCCCCGCTATGGCTACACCTTC. This codes for CASSQGHPRYGYTF.

This rearrangement joins TRBV30 to TRBJ2-6; D gene uncertain. CDR3 size: 17 residues. The V gene lost 0 bases and the J gene lost 2 bases, with 14 bases spanning the gap. Germline V gene data show CDR1 as GTSNPN and CDR2 as SVGIG (reference sequence). The CDR3 region has the DNA TGTGCCTGGAGTGTAGGACCCACGGCCCCTGGGGCCAACGTCCTGACTTTC. This encodes CAWSVGPTAPGANVLTF.

This chain joins TRBV30 and TRBJ1-4; the D is unclear. Germline values: CDR1 GTSNPN, CDR2 SVGIG (reference sequence). Trimming removed 0 bases at V and 1 base at J, with 6 bases between. This CDR3 region has 14 residues. The chain's CDR3 is CAWSVSLTNEKLFF. In DNA form, the CDR3 reads TGTGCCTGGAGTGTATCCTTAACTAATGAAAAACTGTTTTTT.

The rearrangement links TRBV5-4 to TRBJ2-3; 7 bases map to TRBD1. V shed 4 bases and J 1 base; nucleotides not matched to a gene: 6. Germline values: CDR1 SGHNT, CDR2 YYREEE (reference sequence). This CDR3 region has 15 residues. The CDR3 loop is CASSRQGVGTDTQYF. The CDR3 nucleotides read TGTGCCAGCAGCCGACAGGGAGTGGGCACAGATACGCAGTATTTT.

V and J are TRBV2 and TRBJ1-1; no definite D call. The CDR3 is made up of 13 amino acids. Trimming pared 4 bases from V and 1 base from J, leaving 7 bases between. Looked up from germline, CDR1 is SNHLY and CDR2 is FYNNEI. The DNA for the CDR3 is TGTGCCAGCAGTGCCGGAGGGAACACTGAAGCTTTCTTT. This gives the protein CASSAGGNTEAFF.

This clone was seen a single time. The V gene is TRBV29-1, the J gene TRBJ1-2; a weak D match, TRBD1 (5 bases). The CDR3 runs 13 residues. The V end was cut by 4 bases, the J end by 2 bases, with 11 bases between. Germline-derived CDR1 and CDR2 are SQVTM and ANQGSEA. DNA of the CDR3: TGCAGCGTTGCTCAGGACACCAACTATGGCTACACCTTC. It is translated as CSVAQDTNYGYTF.

This clone appeared a few times. The chain couples TRBV10-3 to TRBJ2-7; D not certain. Germline V gene lookup returns CDR1 ENHRY and CDR2 SYGVKD. This CDR3 is 11 amino acids long. Trimming removed 4 bases from V and 6 bases from J, with 7 bases in between. The CDR3, as DNA: TGTGCCATCAGTGCTGGGGTCGAGCAGTACTTC. Protein sequence: CAISAGVEQYF.

The CDR3 DNA reads as TGTGCCTGGAGTAGTCTAGCGGGGGGGCAGGAGACCCAGTACTTC. Its translation: CAWSSLAGGQETQYF. V usage is TRBV30 and J usage is TRBJ2-5; 12 bases map to TRBD2. The CDR3 extends over 15 amino acids. With V trimmed by 2 bases and J by 5 bases, 6 bases remained unmatched. The V gene's germline CDR1 is GTSNPN and CDR2 SVGIG (reference sequence).

This clone has just a few counts. The gene calls are TRBV7-2 and TRBJ1-2, with 10 positions matching TRBD1. Per the germline V gene, CDR1 is SGHTA and CDR2 is FQGNSA. V lost 0 bases and J lost 7; bases outside the gene matches: 11. There are 17 residues in the CDR3. This CDR3 is CASSLARDRGLLGGYTF. In nucleotides, the CDR3 is TGTGCCAGCAGCTTAGCCCGGGACAGGGGACTGCTGGGTGGCTACACCTTC.

The V gene is TRBV29-1, the J gene TRBJ2-5; perhaps TRBD2 as D (6 bases). Germline V gene data show CDR1 as SQVTM and CDR2 as ANQGSEA. V was clipped by 8 bases and J by 1 base, with 14 bases between them. The CDR3 runs 13 residues. CDR3 sequence: CSLGRGTQETQYF. CDR3 coding DNA: TGCAGCCTTGGACGCGGGACCCAAGAGACCCAGTACTTC.

This rearrangement joins TRBV7-2 to TRBJ2-5; no firm D call. The length of the CDR3 is 10 residues. V was pared by 6 bases and J by 5 bases, with 4 bases between. Germline loops: CDR1 SGHTA, CDR2 FQGNSA. CDR3 in amino acids: CASSKETQYF. CDR3 DNA: TGTGCCAGCAGTAAGGAGACCCAGTACTTC.

With regard to this clone: Additional DNA sequences in this sample encode the identical CDR3. The V and J genes are TRBV29-1 and TRBJ1-5; perhaps TRBD1 as D (5 bases). Per the germline V gene, CDR1 is SQVTM and CDR2 is ANQGSEA. CDR3 length: 12 amino acids. V dropped 5 bases and J dropped 3 bases, with 8 bases sitting between them. The CDR3 sequence: CSVSGVNQPQHF. The CDR3 bases are TGCAGCGTTTCGGGGGTCAATCAGCCCCAGCATTTT.

This clone was found a few times. This chain links TRBV2 with TRBJ1-1, with D hard to call. V lost 3 bases and J 3 bases, leaving 8 bases between the germline ends. Per germline, CDR1 SNHLY and CDR2 FYNNEI. CDR3 length equals 13 residues. The CDR3 nucleotides are TGTGCCAGCAGTGATCAACAGCACACTGAAGCTTTCTTT. Translated: CASSDQQHTEAFF.

The chain uses TRBV29-1 and TRBJ2-3, with 8 bases that match TRBD2. CDR1 and CDR2 (germline): SQVTM, ANQGSEA. CDR3 length: 16 residues. Losses at the gene ends were 3 bases for V and 5 bases for J; bases not matched to a gene: 13. CDR3 loop: CSVDPGRGGVLDTQYF. The CDR3 bases are TGCAGCGTTGATCCCGGCCGGGGGGGTGTTTTAGATACGCAGTATTTT.

Concerning this clone: The same CDR3 is also encoded by other DNA sequences in this sample. The chain has TRBV15 and TRBJ2-5, with D maybe TRBD2 (6 bases). Per the germline V gene, CDR1 is LNHNV and CDR2 is YYDKDF (reference sequence). The CDR3 is 15 residues long. V was pared by 0 bases and J by 1 base, with 9 bases between. The CDR3 nucleotides read TGTGCCACCAGCAGAGATAGGGGACTCCAAGAGACCCAGTACTTC. Translation: CATSRDRGLQETQYF. Combining the CDR3 with reference TRBV15 and TRBJ2-5 gives the whole variable domain DAMVIQNPRYQVTQFGKPVTLSCSQTLNHNVMYWYQQKSSQAPKLLFHYYDKDFNNEADTPDNFQSRRPNTSFCFLDIRSPGLGDTAMYLCATSRDRGLQETQYFGPGTRLLVL.

The chain uses TRBV5-6 and TRBJ2-4; D possibly corresponds to TRBD1 (5 bases). The CDR3 totals 16 residues. V was cut by 3 bases and J by 0 bases, with 13 bases left in between. The germline gives CDR1 SGHDT, CDR2 YYEEEE. The CDR3 DNA follows: TGTGCCAGCAGCTCAAGACAGAGACTAGCCAAAAACATTCAGTACTTC. This gives the protein CASSSRQRLAKNIQYF.

The chain links TRBV5-1 to TRBJ2-1; the D is unclear. This CDR3 has 17 residues. Per the germline V gene, CDR1 is SGHRS and CDR2 is YFSETQ. V shed 1 base and J shed 0 bases, with 14 bases lying between them. This CDR3 reads CASSLKFLGSSYNEQFF. Here the CDR3 DNA reads TGCGCCAGCAGCTTGAAGTTCTTAGGCAGCTCCTACAATGAGCAGTTCTTC.

This sequence joins TRBV30 and TRBJ1-1, with D tentatively TRBD1 (5 bases). Germline V gene data show CDR1 as GTSNPN and CDR2 as SVGIG (reference sequence). Trimming took off 3 bases at V and 1 base at J, with 12 bases between the two ends. The CDR3 spans 14 residues. The CDR3 DNA sequence: TGTGCCTGGAGCCCCGGACATAAGAACACTGAAGCTTTCTTT. Protein: CAWSPGHKNTEAFF.

The chain carries TRBV10-3 and TRBJ2-5; a possible D gene is TRBD2 (7 bases). V was clipped by 8 bases and J by 1 base, with 11 bases between them. This CDR3 contains 13 residues. Germline-derived CDR1 and CDR2 are ENHRY and SYGVKD. The CDR3 is CAIGGGGQETQYF. The CDR3 bases are TGTGCCATCGGGGGAGGGGGCCAAGAGACCCAGTACTTC.

This sequence joins TRBV29-1 and TRBJ1-5; D is perhaps TRBD1 (6 bases). Germline CDR1 reads SQVTM; CDR2 reads ANQGSEA. The V end was cut by 4 bases, the J end by 6 bases, with 13 bases between. This CDR3 has 13 residues. CDR3 sequence reads: CSVARGVGQPQHF. CDR3 coding DNA: TGCAGCGTTGCCAGGGGAGTAGGTCAGCCCCAGCATTTT.